This passage covers 29 T cell receptor beta chains from one sample sequenced in a study of response to subunit inactivated influenza vaccine. From the RT-PCR reads, TCRdb called clonotypes with MiXCR, one entry per CDR3 protein. The sample has about 540,000 distinct CDR3 sequences, 13% to 15% seen once. The sequencing used PBMCs from blood, collected about 12 days after vaccination. These receptor sequences come from a man aged 50 to 59 who received an inactivated influenza vaccine.

The rearrangement links TRBV5-1 to TRBJ1-6, with TRBD1 matching 7 bases. The length of the CDR3 is 14 residues. The J segment lost 10 bases and the V segment lost 3 bases, leaving 7 bases of the junction unmatched. Germline-derived CDR1 and CDR2 are SGHRS and YFSETQ. The chain's CDR3 is CASSSTGVRSPLHF. The CDR3 DNA sequence: TGCGCCAGCAGCTCCACAGGGGTCAGGTCACCCCTCCACTTT.

This clonotype was seen ten or more times. The gene calls are TRBV4-2 and TRBJ2-3, with TRBD1 matching 11 bases. Losses at the gene ends were 5 bases for V and 3 bases for J; bases not matched to a gene: 7. This CDR3 is 16 amino acids long. Germline V CDR1 and CDR2: LGHNA, YNFKEQ. CDR3 sequence reads: CASSARTGGKTDTQYF. The CDR3 bases are TGTGCCAGCAGCGCAAGGACAGGGGGCAAAACAGATACGCAGTATTTT.

A few counts support this clonotype. The CDR3 DNA follows: TGTGCCAGCAGTGAATGGGACAGGGGACCCGGGGAGCTGTTTTTT. Residues: CASSEWDRGPGELFF. The chain has TRBV25-1 and TRBJ2-2; 10 bases fit TRBD1. Germline CDR1 MGHDK, CDR2 SYGVNS. The CDR3 is 15 residues long. V trimming: 1 base; J trimming: 6 bases; junction bases outside the gene matches: 2.

This rearrangement joins TRBV6-1 to TRBJ2-7; the match to TRBD2 covers 10 bases. Per the germline V gene, CDR1 is MNHNS and CDR2 is SASEGT. This CDR3 is built from 14 residues. V shed 6 bases and J 5 bases; nucleotides not matched to a gene: 7. The CDR3 coding sequence is TGTGCCAGCAGCCGTAGCGGGAGGAGGAACGAGCAGTACTTC. Translation gives CASSRSGRRNEQYF.

The rearrangement links TRBV12-3 or TRBV12-4 to TRBJ2-2; a weak D match, TRBD2 (5 bases). The length of the CDR3 is 16 residues. Trimming took off 2 bases at V and 5 bases at J, with 15 bases between the two ends. For the CDR3, the DNA is TGTGCCAGCAGTTTACTTTTGGACTCCCCGACCGGGGAGCTGTTTTTT. Its protein product is CASSLLLDSPTGELFF.

This chain connects TRBV6-2 or TRBV6-3 to TRBJ1-5, with 10 bases lining up with TRBD1. Germline V gene data show CDR1 as MNHEY and CDR2 as SVGEGT. The CDR3 length is 14 residues. With V trimmed by 5 bases and J by 6 bases, 4 bases remained unmatched. The CDR3 protein is CASSKTGGGQPQHF. The CDR3 DNA reads TGTGCCAGCAGTAAGACAGGGGGCGGTCAGCCCCAGCATTTT.

The chain couples TRBV12-3 or TRBV12-4 to TRBJ1-1; D not certain. The CDR3 runs 14 residues. The germline V and J ends were trimmed by 2 bases and 5 bases, with 12 bases remaining between them. The CDR3 nucleotides read TGTGCCAGCAGTTTAACCCGGGCATTGACTGAAGCTTTCTTT. Protein: CASSLTRALTEAFF.

This clonotype was picked up a small number of times. The chain recombines TRBV9 with TRBJ1-4, with a weak D call TRBD1 (5 bases). Trimming took off 0 bases at V and 10 bases at J, with 19 bases between the two ends. The CDR3 loop spans 16 amino acids. Germline values: CDR1 SGDLS, CDR2 YYNGEE. CDR3 protein: CASSVGIGDSGAKLFF. CDR3 nucleotides: TGTGCCAGCAGCGTAGGGATTGGCGACAGCGGGGCAAAACTGTTTTTT. Combining the CDR3 with reference TRBV9 and TRBJ1-4 gives the whole variable domain DSGVTQTPKHLITATGQRVTLRCSPRSGDLSVYWYQQSLDQGLQFLIQYYNGEERAKGNILERFSAQQFPDLHSELNLSSLELGDSALYFCASSVGIGDSGAKLFFGSGTQLSVL.

The V call is TRBV12-3 or TRBV12-4, the J call TRBJ2-3; the match to TRBD2 covers 9 bases. This CDR3 region has 16 residues. Trimming cost V 2 bases and J 1 base; bases outside gene matches: 4. CDR3 nucleotide sequence: TGTGCCAGCAGTTTATCTAAGCGGGAGGGCACAGATACGCAGTATTTT. As protein: CASSLSKREGTDTQYF.

The V call is TRBV11-2, the J call TRBJ2-7; D is ambiguous. Germline V lookup: CDR1 SGHAT, CDR2 FQNNGV. This CDR3 contains 15 residues. V lost 5 bases and J lost 2, with 16 bases in between. The CDR3 DNA reads TGTGCCAGCAGCAGAGACAACCTATACACCTACGAGCAGTACTTC. Encoded protein: CASSRDNLYTYEQYF. The whole variable domain, remainder taken from reference TRBV11-2 and TRBJ2-7, is EAGVAQSPRYKIIEKRQSVAFWCNPISGHATLYWYQQILGQGPKLLIQFQNNGVVDDSQLPKDRFSAERLKGVDSTLKIQPAKLEDSAVYLCASSRDNLYTYEQYFGPGTRLTVT.

The V and J genes are TRBV14 and TRBJ2-1, with D possibly being TRBD1 or TRBD2 (5 bases each). From germline, CDR1 is SGHDN and CDR2 FVKESK. The V gene lost 5 bases and the J gene lost 2 bases, with 13 bases spanning the gap. The CDR3 has 15 residues. The chain's CDR3 is CASSFRGYAYNEQFF. The CDR3 bases are TGTGCCAGCAGCTTTCGGGGCTATGCCTACAATGAGCAGTTCTTC.

This clonotype has only a few counts. This sequence joins TRBV5-1 and TRBJ2-7, with 7 bases lining up with TRBD1. The CDR3 length is 14 residues. The ends lost 3 bases at V and 3 bases at J; junction bases unmatched: 6. Germline V gene sequence: CDR1 SGHRS, CDR2 YFSETQ. The CDR3 loop reads CASSSTGDNYEQYF. The CDR3 coding sequence is TGCGCCAGCAGCTCTACAGGGGACAACTACGAGCAGTACTTC.

This chain connects TRBV6-1 to TRBJ2-5, with 9 bases that match TRBD2. Trimming cost V 6 bases and J 4 bases; bases outside gene matches: 9. CDR1 and CDR2 (germline): MNHNS, SASEGT. CDR3 size: 15 residues. This chain's CDR3 is CASSPSGGPGETQYF. The CDR3, as DNA: TGTGCCAGCAGCCCCAGCGGGGGGCCGGGAGAGACCCAGTACTTC.

The chain uses TRBV11-1 and TRBJ1-1; 7 nucleotides match TRBD1. V shed 1 base, J shed 0 bases, and the junction held 8 bases outside the gene matches. This CDR3 is built from 17 residues. From germline, CDR1 is SGHAT and CDR2 FQDESV (reference sequence). CDR3: CASSLEGAGQLNTEAFF. In DNA, the CDR3 is TGTGCCAGCAGCTTAGAGGGCGCGGGACAGTTGAACACTGAAGCTTTCTTT.

A few counts support this clonotype. The rearrangement uses TRBV4-1 and TRBJ2-3; D tentatively fits TRBD1 or TRBD2 (5 bases each). Germline lookup yields CDR1 MGHRA and CDR2 YSYEKL. The CDR3 has 13 amino acids. V shed 5 bases and J shed 4 bases, with 10 bases lying between them. In nucleotides, the CDR3 is TGCGCCAGCAGCGGGACGGGCCCAGATACGCAGTATTTT. Residues: CASSGTGPDTQYF.

This chain connects TRBV27 to TRBJ2-2, with unresolved D. There are 13 residues in the CDR3. Germline CDR1 MNHEY, CDR2 SMNVEV (reference sequence). V lost 3 bases and J lost 6, with 8 bases in between. The CDR3 nucleotides are TGTGCCAGCAGTTTCCCTAATTCCGGGGAGCTGTTTTTT. As protein: CASSFPNSGELFF.

The J gene is TRBJ2-2, the V gene TRBV6-2 or TRBV6-3; D gene ambiguous. V dropped 0 bases and J dropped 4 bases, with 9 bases sitting between them. This CDR3 contains 15 residues. Per the germline V gene, CDR1 is MNHEY and CDR2 is SVGEGT. CDR3 DNA sequence: TGTGCCAGCAGTTACTCCCATTCCCCCACCGGGGAGCTGTTTTTT. This translates into CASSYSHSPTGELFF.

This sequence joins TRBV10-3 and TRBJ1-1; D call uncertain. V lost 0 bases and J lost 1, with 15 bases in between. Per germline, CDR1 ENHRY and CDR2 SYGVKD. This CDR3 is 17 amino acids long. The CDR3 DNA is TGTGCCATCAGTGAGTCGATAGTTGGAGTGACGAACACTGAAGCTTTCTTT. It specifies CAISESIVGVTNTEAFF.

The rearrangement joins TRBV4-3 to TRBJ2-2, with TRBD2 as a possible D gene (5 bases). V lost 0 bases and J 7 bases, leaving 21 bases between the germline ends. Germline lookup yields CDR1 LGHNA and CDR2 YSLEER. CDR3 length: 18 amino acids. This chain's CDR3 is CASSQDPGPPGVSGELFF. The CDR3 region has the DNA TGCGCCAGCAGCCAAGATCCGGGTCCCCCCGGGGTTAGCGGGGAGCTGTTTTTT.

CDR3 residues: CSAGGLAGFYNEQFF. In DNA, the CDR3 is TGCAGCGCCGGGGGGCTAGCGGGTTTTTACAATGAGCAGTTCTTC. The J gene is TRBJ2-1, the V gene TRBV29-1; 8 bases align to TRBD2. Trimming removed 7 bases from V and 4 bases from J; junction bases left unmatched: 12. Germline values: CDR1 SQVTM, CDR2 ANQGSEA. The CDR3 has 15 residues.

The J gene is TRBJ2-5, the V gene TRBV20-1, with 7 bases aligning to TRBD2. After removal of 0 bases from V and 4 bases from J, the junction contained 5 bases not matched to a gene. This CDR3 is 14 amino acids long. Per germline, CDR1 DFQATT and CDR2 SNEGSKA (reference sequence). Here the CDR3 reads CSARDDGRRETQYF. The CDR3 DNA reads as TGCAGTGCTAGAGATGACGGGAGGAGAGAGACCCAGTACTTC.

This clonotype was found a few times. This rearrangement joins TRBV20-1 to TRBJ1-2; D is unclear. Trimming took off 5 bases at V and 2 bases at J, with 12 bases between the two ends. Germline CDR1 and CDR2: DFQATT and SNEGSKA (reference sequence). CDR3 length: 13 residues. This chain's CDR3 is CSAFDTLNYGYTF. The CDR3 nucleotides are TGCAGTGCTTTTGACACCTTGAACTATGGCTACACCTTC.

V gene TRBV7-2 combines with J gene TRBJ2-1; no definite D call. Trimming took off 7 bases at V and 6 bases at J, with 7 bases between the two ends. The germline gives CDR1 SGHTA, CDR2 FQGNSA. This CDR3 is 11 amino acids long. In DNA, the CDR3 is TGTGCCAGCACGAACCCCAATGAGCAGTTCTTC. Its translation is CASTNPNEQFF. Variable domain in full (rest from reference TRBV7-2 and TRBJ2-1): GAGVSQSPSNKVTEKGKDVELRCDPISGHTALYWYRQSLGQGLEFLIYFQGNSAPDKSGLPSDRFSAERTGGSVSTLTIQRTQQEDSAVYLCASTNPNEQFFGPGTRLTVL.

This clonotype was observed a few times. The CDR3 loop is CASSLGGLAVQETQYF. The CDR3 DNA is TGTGCCAGCAGCTTAGGCGGCCTAGCGGTACAAGAGACCCAGTACTTC. The chain carries TRBV7-2 and TRBJ2-5; 7 positions agree with TRBD2. CDR1 and CDR2 from the germline V gene are SGHTA and FQGNSA. The CDR3 sequence is 16 residues long. Trimming at V came to 1 base and at J to 2 bases, leaving 7 bases not matched to a gene. Based on the CDR3 plus reference TRBV7-2 and TRBJ2-5, the full variable domain is GAGVSQSPSNKVTEKGKDVELRCDPISGHTALYWYRQSLGQGLEFLIYFQGNSAPDKSGLPSDRFSAERTGGSVSTLTIQRTQQEDSAVYLCASSLGGLAVQETQYFGPGTRLLVL.

This clonotype was observed a handful of times. The V gene is TRBV5-1, the J gene TRBJ1-1, with D tentatively TRBD1 (5 bases). The CDR3 consists of 18 residues. The germline V gene has CDR1 SGHRS and CDR2 YFSETQ. Trimming removed 3 bases from V and 0 bases from J, with 21 bases in between. The CDR3 sequence: CASSSTGRAGFMNTEAFF. The CDR3 DNA is TGCGCCAGCAGCTCCACCGGACGGGCAGGGTTCATGAACACTGAAGCTTTCTTT.

The rearrangement uses TRBV5-1 and TRBJ2-3, with D hard to call. This CDR3 is built from 14 residues. Trimming shortened V by 0 bases and J by 1 base, and 6 bases separated the two germline ends. Germline CDR1 SGHRS, CDR2 YFSETQ. DNA of the CDR3: TGCGCCAGCAGCTTGGGCAAGGGCACAGATACGCAGTATTTT. Its translation: CASSLGKGTDTQYF.

This clonotype was seen only a few times. The chain couples TRBV10-3 to TRBJ2-5; unclear D gene. Per the germline V gene, CDR1 is ENHRY and CDR2 is SYGVKD. The CDR3 totals 14 residues. With 0 bases removed from V and 5 bases from J, the gap between germline ends came to 10 bases. The CDR3 protein is CAISESDRGETQYF. The CDR3 DNA is TGTGCCATCAGTGAGTCTGATAGAGGCGAGACCCAGTACTTC.

This clonotype was observed many times. V usage is TRBV6-5 and J usage is TRBJ2-7; TRBD1 agrees at 10 bases. The germline gives CDR1 MNHEY, CDR2 SVGAGI. V was pared by 2 bases and J by 1 base, with 8 bases of the junction left unmatched. This CDR3 comprises 17 residues. The CDR3 here is CASSYGMRDRGSYEQYF. CDR3 coding DNA: TGTGCCAGCAGTTACGGTATGCGGGACAGGGGATCCTACGAGCAGTACTTC.

V is TRBV4-3 and J is TRBJ2-1; 10 nucleotides align to TRBD1. Trimming took 1 base from V and 8 from J; bases not matched to a gene: 8. This CDR3 is built from 16 residues. Germline CDR1 LGHNA, CDR2 YSLEER. The CDR3 here is CASSQGGQGFLHEQFF. For the CDR3, the DNA is TGCGCCAGCAGCCAAGGGGGACAGGGGTTTCTCCATGAGCAGTTCTTC.